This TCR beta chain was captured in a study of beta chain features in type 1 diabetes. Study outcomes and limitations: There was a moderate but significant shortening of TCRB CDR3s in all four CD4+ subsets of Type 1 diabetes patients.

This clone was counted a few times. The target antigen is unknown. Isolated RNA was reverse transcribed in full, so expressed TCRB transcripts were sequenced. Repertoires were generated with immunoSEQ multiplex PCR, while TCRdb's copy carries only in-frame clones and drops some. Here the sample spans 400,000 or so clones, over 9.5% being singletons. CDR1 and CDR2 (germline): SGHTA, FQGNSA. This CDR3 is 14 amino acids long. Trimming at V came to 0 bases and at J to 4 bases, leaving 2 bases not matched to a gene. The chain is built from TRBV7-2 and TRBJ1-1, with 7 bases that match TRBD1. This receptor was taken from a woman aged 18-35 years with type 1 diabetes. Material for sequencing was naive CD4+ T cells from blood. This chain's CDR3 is CASSLAQGSTEAFF. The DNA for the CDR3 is TGTGCCAGCAGCTTAGCACAGGGGAGCACTGAAGCTTTCTTT.